Below, 14 T cell receptor beta chains from the same sample are listed, as sequenced in a study of Graves' ophthalmopathy and Graves' hyperthyroidism. Amplification of TCR beta CDR3 regions used RNA transcripts. RT-PCR in the first round used HTBI primers; a second-round multiplex PCR followed. A single record per CDR3 protein comes from TCRdb applying MiXCR to the multiplex PCR reads. The table lists some 1.1 million distinct CDR3 sequences, less than 45% of them singletons. Source material: peripheral blood or thyroid tissue (not recorded which). These receptors came from an adult man with Graves' hyperthyroidism.

In this sample, this clonotype turned up many times. The genes are TRBV20-1 and TRBJ1-1, with 8 bases that match TRBD1. The V gene's germline CDR1 is DFQATT and CDR2 SNEGSKA (reference sequence). The CDR3 extends over 13 amino acids. Trimming took 6 bases from V and 5 from J; bases not matched to a gene: 8. The CDR3 here is CSAVDRADTEAFF. The CDR3 DNA reads as TGCAGTGCAGTGGACAGGGCCGATACTGAAGCTTTCTTT.

Ten or more counts support this clonotype. The V and J genes are TRBV7-9 and TRBJ1-1, with D uncertain. The CDR3 totals 16 residues. CDR1 and CDR2 from the germline V gene are SEHNR and FQNEAQ (reference sequence). V was pared by 4 bases and J by 0 bases, with 15 bases between. The CDR3 is CASSSASLAMNTEAFF. The CDR3 DNA is TGTGCCAGCAGCTCGGCCTCTCTGGCCATGAACACTGAAGCTTTCTTT.

Ten or more counts support this clonotype. The chain recombines TRBV24-1 with TRBJ1-1, with 8 bases aligning to TRBD1. This CDR3 spans 13 amino acids. Unmatched junction bases numbered 3, after V lost 5 bases and J lost 5 bases. Germline CDR1 and CDR2: KGHDR and SFDVKD. CDR3 region: CATSGDRGTEAFF. For the CDR3, the DNA is TGTGCCACCAGTGGTGACAGGGGAACTGAAGCTTTCTTT.

Only a few counts were recorded for this clonotype. The chain recombines TRBV6-1 with TRBJ1-1; D ambiguous. Trimming pared 5 bases from V and 0 bases from J, leaving 16 bases between. The CDR3 length is 16 residues. The V gene's germline CDR1 is MNHNS and CDR2 SASEGT. The CDR3 DNA sequence: TGTGCCAGCAGTTACCCGGCAGTACTCGTGAACACTGAAGCTTTCTTT. This translates into CASSYPAVLVNTEAFF.

The rearrangement links TRBV9 to TRBJ1-1; possible D gene TRBD1, 6 bases. The V gene lost 4 bases and the J gene lost 6 bases, with 19 bases spanning the gap. Germline CDR1 is SGDLS and CDR2 is YYNGEE. The CDR3 contains 15 residues. The CDR3 bases are TGTGCCAGCAGCTTGCTAACAGGGAGCGATTCTGAAGCTTTCTTT. Its translation is CASSLLTGSDSEAFF.

This clonotype was recorded at least ten times. This chain joins TRBV24-1 and TRBJ2-5; 9 bases match TRBD2. Germline CDR1 and CDR2: KGHDR and SFDVKD. Trimming took 4 bases from V and 3 from J; bases not matched to a gene: 2. This CDR3 is 14 amino acids long. CDR3 in DNA: TGTGCCACCAGTGACTGGACTAGCGAAGAGACCCAGTACTTC. Translation: CATSDWTSEETQYF.

The chain recombines TRBV3-1 with TRBJ2-2; D is tentatively TRBD1 or TRBD2 (5 bases each). Trimming removed 3 bases from V and 8 bases from J, with 7 bases in between. The germline CDR1 and CDR2 sequences are LGHDT and YNNKEL (reference sequence). The CDR3 covers 12 residues. CDR3: CASSHEGGELFF. In DNA, the CDR3 is TGTGCCAGCAGCCACGAGGGGGGGGAGCTGTTTTTT.

This clonotype has a handful of counts. This could be a read error, since a much larger clone is one nucleotide away. The CDR3 DNA follows: TGCGCCAGCAGCAAAGAGACAGACGGGAACACTGAAGCTTTCTTT. Translation: CASSKETDGNTEAFF. J is TRBJ1-1 and V is TRBV5-1, with D perhaps matching TRBD1 (5 bases). The germline V gene has CDR1 SGHRS and CDR2 YFSETQ. The CDR3 is 15 residues long. Trimming removed 4 bases from V and 1 base from J, with 14 bases in between.

This chain joins TRBV28 and TRBJ1-2; D call uncertain. Germline loops: CDR1 MDHEN, CDR2 SYDVKM. CDR3 length equals 15 residues. Deletions cut 5 bases from V and 0 bases from J, with 13 bases between. The CDR3 loop is CASSTTSLPNYGYTF. Written as DNA, the CDR3 is TGTGCCAGCAGTACGACATCTCTACCTAACTATGGCTACACCTTC.

This clonotype has ten or more counts. This sequence joins TRBV7-9 and TRBJ2-5; 8 positions agree with TRBD2. V was pared by 5 bases and J by 3 bases, with 14 bases of the junction left unmatched. CDR1 is SEHNR, CDR2 FQNEAQ, per germline (reference sequence). The CDR3 contains 17 residues. The CDR3 DNA is TGTGCCAGCAGCCCCCCGCCAGCGGGAGTGAGGGAAGAGACCCAGTACTTC. This gives the protein CASSPPPAGVREETQYF.

This clonotype was recorded many times. This chain connects TRBV20-1 to TRBJ2-7, with 8 bases that match TRBD2. The V and J ends lost 3 bases and 2 bases, in that order; junction bases with no gene match: 6. The length of the CDR3 is 14 residues. CDR1 is DFQATT and CDR2 is SNEGSKA in the germline V gene (reference sequence). Here the CDR3 DNA reads TGCAGTGCTAGGACGGGAGGGGAAACCTACGAGCAGTACTTC. It yields the protein CSARTGGETYEQYF.

V gene TRBV20-1 combines with J gene TRBJ1-4; D call uncertain. CDR3 length: 13 amino acids. In germline, CDR1 is DFQATT, CDR2 SNEGSKA (reference sequence). V lost 4 bases and J 8 bases, leaving 14 bases between the germline ends. The CDR3 bases are TGCAGTGCTAAAGCCCCGGGAGGGGAAAAACTGTTTTTT. This encodes CSAKAPGGEKLFF.

Only a few counts were recorded for this clonotype. The chain combines TRBV12-3 or TRBV12-4 with TRBJ2-2, with 8 bases aligning to TRBD1. This CDR3 region has 17 residues. The trim removed 2 bases at V and 4 bases at J, leaving 9 bases unmatched. Here the CDR3 reads CASSLIRTGSLTGELFF. The DNA of the CDR3 is TGTGCCAGCAGTTTAATTCGGACAGGGTCGCTCACCGGGGAGCTGTTTTTT.

This clonotype has at least ten counts. This chain connects TRBV20-1 to TRBJ1-3, with D tentatively TRBD1 (5 bases). This CDR3 comprises 13 residues. Between the trimmed V and J ends, which lost 4 bases and 2 bases, there was a span of 9 bases. CDR1 is DFQATT and CDR2 is SNEGSKA in the germline V gene (reference sequence). The CDR3 spells CSATRDAGNTIYF. CDR3 DNA sequence: TGCAGTGCTACTCGGGACGCTGGAAACACCATATATTTT.